Listed here are 25 T cell receptor beta chains from one sample, sequenced in a study of OX40 agonist ivuxolimab in advanced cancers. Produced via immunoSEQ multiplex PCR; TCRdb's table is partial and in-frame only. Counted here are about 84,000 clones, approximately 89% occurring once; the ten biggest clones make up 0.19%. Sequencing used CD4+ or CD8+ T cells sorted from blood, obtained in a trial of the OX40 agonist ivuxolimab. These receptors were taken from an adult with an advanced solid tumor such as melanoma, head and neck, liver or kidney cancer.

The chain uses TRBV18 and TRBJ1-3; D gene unclear. CDR3 length equals 15 residues. Germline V CDR1 and CDR2: KGHSH, LQKENI. Trimming took 3 bases from V and 0 from J, leaving 9 bases between them. The CDR3 sequence is CASSPIPLSGNTIYF. The CDR3 bases are TGTGCCAGCTCACCTATTCCCCTCTCTGGAAACACCATATATTTT.

This chain uses TRBV5-5 with TRBJ2-2; TRBD1 agrees at 8 bases. The CDR3 is 18 residues long. CDR1 is SGHKS, CDR2 YYEKEE, per germline (reference sequence). The J segment lost 6 bases and the V segment lost 1 base, leaving 14 bases of the junction unmatched. The CDR3 reads CASSLSNPGQVFAGELFF. CDR3 in DNA: TGTGCCAGCAGCTTGAGTAACCCGGGACAGGTTTTTGCCGGGGAGCTGTTTTTT.

The rearrangement links TRBV6-5 to TRBJ2-7; no definite D call. V was shortened by 5 bases and J by 2 bases, with 4 bases between the two germline ends. Germline assignment: CDR1 MNHEY and CDR2 SVGAGI. The CDR3 runs 11 residues. The CDR3 loop is CASSGTYEQYF. In DNA, the CDR3 is TGTGCCAGCAGTGGGACCTACGAGCAGTACTTC.

The chain employs TRBV5-1 and TRBJ2-2, with 8 nucleotides matching TRBD1. Germline V gene data show CDR1 as SGHRS and CDR2 as YFSETQ. This CDR3 has 17 residues. V trimming: 5 bases; J trimming: 6 bases; junction bases outside the gene matches: 15. DNA of the CDR3: TGCGCCAGCAGTCTCGGACGGACAGGGTTTTTTCCCGGGGAGCTGTTTTTT. It codes for CASSLGRTGFFPGELFF. Full variable domain (outside the CDR3, taken from reference TRBV5-1 and TRBJ2-2): KAGVTQTPRYLIKTRGQQVTLSCSPISGHRSVSWYQQTPGQGLQFLFEYFSETQRNKGNFPGRFSGRQFSNSRSEMNVSTLELGDSALYLCASSLGRTGFFPGELFFGEGSRLTVL.

The CDR3 region is CASSLLTSGGGELFF. As DNA, the CDR3 is TGCGCCAGCAGCTTGCTGACTAGCGGAGGCGGGGAGCTGTTTTTT. V usage is TRBV5-1 and J usage is TRBJ2-2, with 9 bases aligning to TRBD2. CDR3 size: 15 residues. The V and J ends lost 1 base and 7 bases, in that order; junction bases with no gene match: 5. Germline lookup yields CDR1 SGHRS and CDR2 YFSETQ.

As DNA, the CDR3 is TGCGCCAGCAGCTTGGGACAGGGCAGCACTGAAGCTTTCTTT. It translates to CASSLGQGSTEAFF. V and J are TRBV5-1 and TRBJ1-1, with 7 bases matching TRBD1. Germline V gene sequence: CDR1 SGHRS, CDR2 YFSETQ. The V and J ends lost 0 bases and 4 bases, in that order; junction bases with no gene match: 3. The CDR3 consists of 14 residues.

The count of this clone is one. The CDR3 nucleotides are TGTGCCAGCAGCTCGACTAGCGGGATCAACTACGAGCAGTACTTC. Translated, it gives CASSSTSGINYEQYF. The rearrangement uses TRBV5-4 and TRBJ2-7, with 11 bases lining up with TRBD2. Germline CDR1 SGHNT, CDR2 YYREEE (reference sequence). This CDR3 region has 15 residues. V lost 3 bases to trimming and J lost 3 bases; unmatched junction nucleotides: 5.

This chain links TRBV7-2 with TRBJ2-1, with D tentatively TRBD1 or TRBD2 (5 bases each). The CDR3 contains 17 residues. Trimming took 5 bases from V and 3 from J, leaving 20 bases between them. The germline V gene has CDR1 SGHTA and CDR2 FQGNSA. CDR3 bases: TGTGCCAGCAGCCCGAGCGGTGGGACCTTATTCTACAATGAGCAGTTCTTC. It yields the protein CASSPSGGTLFYNEQFF. Variable domain in full (rest from reference TRBV7-2 and TRBJ2-1): GAGVSQSPSNKVTEKGKDVELRCDPISGHTALYWYRQSLGQGLEFLIYFQGNSAPDKSGLPSDRFSAERTGGSVSTLTIQRTQQEDSAVYLCASSPSGGTLFYNEQFFGPGTRLTVL.

The chain recombines TRBV1 with TRBJ1-6. TRBV1 is marked as a pseudogene. The CDR3 is made up of 14 amino acids. As DNA, the CDR3 is TGCACCAGCAGCCCCCCCGACGGGGAAGGATCCCTCCACTTT. It codes for CTSSPPDGEGSLHF.

This clone was seen a few times. The chain joins TRBV2 to TRBJ2-7, with D perhaps TRBD1 or TRBD2 (5 bases each). The CDR3 runs 13 residues. V was trimmed by 10 bases and J by 3 bases, leaving 16 bases between them. The germline V gene encodes CDR1 SNHLY and CDR2 FYNNEI. DNA for the CDR3: TGTGCCACCTACCAGGGACCTGGCTACGAGCAGTACTTC. Translated, it gives CATYQGPGYEQYF.

The gene calls are TRBV2 and TRBJ1-3, with D possibly being TRBD1 (5 bases). The CDR3 covers 15 residues. The V end lost 5 bases, the J end lost 4 bases, and 15 bases lay between the germline ends. Germline V gene sequence: CDR1 SNHLY, CDR2 FYNNEI. CDR3 nucleotide sequence: TGTGCCAGCAGTATAACTCAACAGGTCGGAAACACCATATATTTT. Translation: CASSITQQVGNTIYF.

J is TRBJ1-5 and V is TRBV28, with D perhaps matching TRBD1 (6 bases). Trimming took 11 bases from V and 6 from J, leaving 17 bases between them. Germline V CDR1 and CDR2: MDHEN, SYDVKM. The CDR3 is 13 residues long. The CDR3 protein is CAGGGPIGQPQHF. The CDR3 bases are TGTGCCGGTGGGGGGCCCATTGGTCAGCCCCAGCATTTT.

In its sample, this clone was seen once. The chain combines TRBV5-1 with TRBJ2-2; D not certain. V gave up 0 bases and J gave up 5 bases, with 8 bases separating them. This CDR3 contains 14 residues. Germline V gene data show CDR1 as SGHRS and CDR2 as YFSETQ. The CDR3 protein is CASSLAKDTGELFF. DNA of the CDR3: TGCGCCAGCAGCTTGGCAAAGGATACCGGGGAGCTGTTTTTT.

This chain joins TRBV28 and TRBJ1-2; a possible D gene is TRBD1 (5 bases). CDR1 and CDR2 (germline): MDHEN, SYDVKM. The CDR3 spans 14 residues. Trimming removed 6 bases at V and 2 bases at J, with 13 bases between. CDR3 coding DNA: TGTGCCAGCAGGAGGGACGGCCAGAACTATGGCTACACCTTC. Amino acid sequence: CASRRDGQNYGYTF.

The chain uses TRBV19 and TRBJ2-1; no clear D gene. Trimming took off 4 bases at V and 5 bases at J, with 15 bases between the two ends. The CDR3 covers 15 residues. Germline assignment: CDR1 LNHDA and CDR2 SQIVND (reference sequence). CDR3 DNA sequence: TGTGCCAGTAGTACGGACGGTTACCCCGACAATGAGCAGTTCTTC. Translated: CASSTDGYPDNEQFF.

J is TRBJ2-2 and V is TRBV5-5; D remains unclear. The germline V gene encodes CDR1 SGHKS and CDR2 YYEKEE (reference sequence). The CDR3 is 13 amino acids. Trimming took off 4 bases at V and 2 bases at J, with 6 bases between the two ends. CDR3 loop: CASSRTNTGELFF. Written as DNA, the CDR3 is TGTGCCAGCAGCCGGACCAACACCGGGGAGCTGTTTTTT.

The chain recombines TRBV10-3 with TRBJ1-5; D is undetermined. The CDR3 is 16 residues long. Germline lookup yields CDR1 ENHRY and CDR2 SYGVKD. Trimming stripped 3 bases from V and 0 bases from J, with 12 bases between. CDR3 coding DNA: TGTGCCATCAGTGAAGGTACGGCAGGTAGCAATCAGCCCCAGCATTTT. This translates into CAISEGTAGSNQPQHF.

This chain's CDR3 is CATSRERALSYEQYF. CDR3 DNA sequence: TGTGCCACCAGCAGGGAAAGAGCTCTCTCCTACGAGCAGTACTTC. The rearrangement links TRBV15 to TRBJ2-7; D remains ambiguous. CDR1 is LNHNV, CDR2 YYDKDF, per germline (reference sequence). The V end lost 3 bases, the J end lost 0 bases, and 12 bases lay between the germline ends. This CDR3 spans 15 amino acids.

V gene TRBV28 combines with J gene TRBJ2-5; the match to TRBD1 covers 9 bases. This CDR3 comprises 15 residues. Germline values: CDR1 MDHEN, CDR2 SYDVKM. V dropped 5 bases and J dropped 6; count of bases not matched to a gene: 10. CDR3: CASSGGQGEGKTQYF. The CDR3 DNA reads TGTGCCAGCAGTGGGGGACAGGGTGAGGGGAAGACCCAGTACTTC.

The chain joins TRBV28 to TRBJ2-7; 8 bases are a match to TRBD1. The germline V gene encodes CDR1 MDHEN and CDR2 SYDVKM. The length of the CDR3 is 14 residues. After removal of 4 bases from V and 5 bases from J, the junction contained 7 bases not matched to a gene. DNA for the CDR3: TGTGCCAGCAGTTCCTCTGACAGGGGCCACGAGCAGTACTTC. Its protein product is CASSSSDRGHEQYF.

This chain links TRBV9 with TRBJ2-5, with D maybe TRBD1 (7 bases). The CDR3 loop spans 16 amino acids. Trimming removed 4 bases at V and 5 bases at J, with 21 bases between. From germline, CDR1 is SGDLS and CDR2 YYNGEE. Here the CDR3 reads CASSTTGGQAGETQYF. Here the CDR3 DNA reads TGTGCCAGCAGCACTACCGGAGGACAGGCGGGGGAGACCCAGTACTTC.

This clone appeared a single time. The chain couples TRBV9 to TRBJ2-7; the D is unclear. In germline, CDR1 is SGDLS, CDR2 YYNGEE. V was clipped by 0 bases and J by 0 bases, with 10 bases between them. This CDR3 region has 15 residues. Here the CDR3 reads CASSVGWLSSYEQYF. The CDR3 nucleotides read TGTGCCAGCAGCGTAGGGTGGCTAAGCTCCTACGAGCAGTACTTC.

This clone has a single count. The chain combines TRBV7-2 with TRBJ1-2; the match to TRBD1 covers 10 bases. The CDR3 runs 15 residues. The trim removed 5 bases at V and 5 bases at J, leaving 8 bases unmatched. CDR1 and CDR2 from the germline V gene are SGHTA and FQGNSA. CDR3 nucleotide sequence: TGTGCCAGCAGCATCCGGGACAGGGGACCGTATGGCTACACCTTC. Protein sequence: CASSIRDRGPYGYTF. Full variable domain (missing parts from reference TRBV7-2 and TRBJ1-2): GAGVSQSPSNKVTEKGKDVELRCDPISGHTALYWYRQSLGQGLEFLIYFQGNSAPDKSGLPSDRFSAERTGGSVSTLTIQRTQQEDSAVYLCASSIRDRGPYGYTFGSGTRLTVV.

The chain combines TRBV7-2 with TRBJ2-1; 8 bases are a match to TRBD2. Germline assignment: CDR1 SGHTA and CDR2 FQGNSA. With V trimmed by 4 bases and J by 4 bases, 9 bases remained unmatched. This CDR3 comprises 16 residues. CDR3 sequence reads: CASSYSGGAGYNEQFF. CDR3 nucleotides: TGTGCCAGCAGCTACAGCGGGGGAGCGGGGTACAATGAGCAGTTCTTC.

This chain joins TRBV28 and TRBJ2-3; 9 bases match TRBD2. The germline V gene encodes CDR1 MDHEN and CDR2 SYDVKM. This CDR3 region has 16 residues. Trimming took 4 bases from V and 3 from J; bases not matched to a gene: 8. The CDR3 protein is CASSYHPSGKTDTQYF. The CDR3, as DNA: TGTGCCAGCAGTTATCACCCTAGCGGGAAGACAGATACGCAGTATTTT.